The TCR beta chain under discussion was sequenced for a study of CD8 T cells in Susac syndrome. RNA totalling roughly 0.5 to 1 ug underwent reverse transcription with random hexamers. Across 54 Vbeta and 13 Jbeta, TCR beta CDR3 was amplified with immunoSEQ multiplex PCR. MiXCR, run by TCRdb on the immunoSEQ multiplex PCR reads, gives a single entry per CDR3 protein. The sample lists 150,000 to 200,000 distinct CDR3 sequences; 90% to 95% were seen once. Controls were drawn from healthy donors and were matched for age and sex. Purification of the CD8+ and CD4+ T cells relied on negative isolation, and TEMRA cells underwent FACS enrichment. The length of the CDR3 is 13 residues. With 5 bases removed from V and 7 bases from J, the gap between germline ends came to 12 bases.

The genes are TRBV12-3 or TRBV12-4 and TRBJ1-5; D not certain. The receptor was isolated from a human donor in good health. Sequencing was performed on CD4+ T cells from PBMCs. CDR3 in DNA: TGTGCCAGCAGTCGCGGGCCCGGGCAGCCCCAGCATTTT. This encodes CASSRGPGQPQHF.